This TCR beta chain appears in the sequencing data of a study of cytomegalovirus exposure and HLA in healthy donors. Findings of the study overall: Most TCR sequences showed up rarely, but some public TCRs showed up in many donors. Later on, a genetic analysis was performed. It linked a missense variant in DCLRE1C with V- and J-gene trimming of TCR beta. Most CMV-associated TCR beta chains were later found to appear HLA-restricted.

This clone was counted once. Its antigen is still unknown. It was with 60 Vbeta and 13 Jbeta primers that the PCR ran. The table came from immunoSEQ multiplex PCR; TCRdb's copy has only in-frame clones and leaves some out. Here the sample spans 180,000 or so clones, roughly 85% being singletons. Healthy bone marrow donors supplied every sample. Trimming shortened V by 6 bases and J by 6 bases, and 15 bases separated the two germline ends. The CDR3 is 13 amino acids. Germline lookup yields CDR1 MDHEN and CDR2 SYDVKM. The specimen sequenced was PBMCs. The chain recombines TRBV28 with TRBJ2-7, with unresolved D. This receptor was obtained from a male donor in good health and CMV-seronegative. Here the CDR3 reads CASSQVLVVEQYF. CDR3 nucleotides: TGTGCCAGCAGCCAAGTCCTAGTCGTCGAGCAGTACTTC.